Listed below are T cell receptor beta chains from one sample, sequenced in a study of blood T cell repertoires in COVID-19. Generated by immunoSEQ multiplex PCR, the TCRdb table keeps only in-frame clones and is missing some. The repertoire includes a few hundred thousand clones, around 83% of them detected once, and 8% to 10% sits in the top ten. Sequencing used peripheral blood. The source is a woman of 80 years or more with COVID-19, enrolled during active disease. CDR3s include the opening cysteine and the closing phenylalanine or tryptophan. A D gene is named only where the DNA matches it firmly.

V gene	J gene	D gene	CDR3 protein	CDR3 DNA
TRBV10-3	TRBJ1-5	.	CAISRDSNQPQHF	TGTGCCATCAGCCGGGATAGCAATCAGCCCCAGCATTTT
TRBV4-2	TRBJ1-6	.	CASSQAGTAGNSPLHF	TGTGCCAGCAGCCAGGCCGGGACGGCGGGGAATTCACCCCTCCACTTT
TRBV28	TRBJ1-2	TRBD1	CASSSPTGGYYGYTF	TGTGCCAGCAGTTCCCCTACAGGGGGCTACTATGGCTACACCTTC
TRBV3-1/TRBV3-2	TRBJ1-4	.	CASSQDRVNNEKLFF	TGTGCCAGCAGCCAAGATCGGGTTAATAATGAAAAACTGTTTTTT
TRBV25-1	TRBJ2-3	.	CATSRGLATDTQYF	TGTGCCACCTCCCGGGGTTTAGCGACAGATACGCAGTATTTT
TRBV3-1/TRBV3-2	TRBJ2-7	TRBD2	CASSQTSGEQYF	TGTGCCAGCAGCCAAACTAGCGGCGAGCAGTACTTC
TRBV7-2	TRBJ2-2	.	CASSLGLAGRRGGELFF	TGTGCCAGCAGCTTAGGTCTTGCGGGACGAAGGGGCGGGGAGCTGTTTTTT
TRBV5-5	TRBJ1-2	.	CASSFTRNYGYTF	TGTGCCAGCAGCTTCACCAGGAACTATGGCTACACCTTC
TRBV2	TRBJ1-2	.	CASSRGGGGGNYGYTF	TGTGCCAGCAGCCGAGGAGGCGGGGGCGGTAACTATGGCTACACCTTC
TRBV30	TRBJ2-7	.	CAWSEGDLYEQYF	TGTGCCTGGAGTGAGGGAGACCTCTACGAGCAGTACTTC
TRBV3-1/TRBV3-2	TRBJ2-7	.	CASSRGYEQYF	TGTGCCAGCAGTCGGGGCTACGAGCAGTACTTC